Presented here are 32 T cell receptor beta chains from one specimen sequenced in a study of shared clonotypes between healthy human individuals. Using immunoSEQ multiplex PCR, the repertoire was profiled, and TCRdb retains in-frame clones only, with some absent. The profile shows over a million clones, about 70% of them singletons. What was sequenced was memory CD4+ T cells sorted from blood. The subset here: CD45RA-negative fraction. These TCRs come from a young man in good health.

The genes are TRBV5-1 and TRBJ1-6, with D hard to call. CDR1 SGHRS and CDR2 YFSETQ come from the germline V gene. Trimming shortened V by 1 base and J by 1 base, and 6 bases separated the two germline ends. CDR3 length: 15 amino acids. The CDR3 loop reads CASSLKGSYNSPLHF. Written as DNA, the CDR3 is TGCGCCAGCAGCTTGAAGGGTTCCTATAATTCACCCCTCCACTTT.

The J gene is TRBJ2-7, the V gene TRBV6-5, with D uncertain. The germline gives CDR1 MNHEY, CDR2 SVGAGI. Trimming cost V 2 bases and J 0 bases, with 11 bases left between them. The length of the CDR3 is 15 residues. CDR3 nucleotide sequence: TGTGCCAGCAGTTACGGGCAGGTGAGCTCCTACGAGCAGTACTTC. This translates into CASSYGQVSSYEQYF.

This chain links TRBV28 with TRBJ2-1; no firm D call. The CDR3 covers 13 residues. The V end lost 3 bases, the J end lost 5 bases, and 8 bases lay between the germline ends. Germline V lookup: CDR1 MDHEN, CDR2 SYDVKM. The DNA for the CDR3 is TGTGCCAGCAGTTTGGCCATCAACAATGAGCAGTTCTTC. It specifies CASSLAINNEQFF. The full variable domain, in which reference TRBV28 and TRBJ2-1 provide the parts outside the CDR3, is DVKVTQSSRYLVKRTGEKVFLECVQDMDHENMFWYRQDPGLGLRLIYFSYDVKMKEKGDIPEGYSVSREKKERFSLILESASTNQTSMYLCASSLAINNEQFFGPGTRLTVL.

The V and J genes are TRBV5-1 and TRBJ2-7, with D perhaps matching TRBD1 (6 bases). The CDR3 sequence is 12 residues long. Germline V gives CDR1 SGHRS, CDR2 YFSETQ. V lost 4 bases to trimming and J lost 4 bases, with 9 bases between them. CDR3 amino acids: CASSHTGYEQYF. CDR3 DNA: TGCGCCAGCAGCCACACAGGGTACGAGCAGTACTTC.

In DNA form, the CDR3 reads TGTGCCATCAGTGATAGGGCAGTCGGTATCTACGAGCAGTACTTC. Translating it yields CAISDRAVGIYEQYF. The chain employs TRBV10-3 and TRBJ2-7; D not certain. The V and J ends lost 3 bases and 3 bases respectively, with 15 bases between them. From germline, CDR1 is ENHRY and CDR2 SYGVKD. The CDR3 contains 15 residues.

In its sample, this clone was seen once. Other DNA sequences of this sample code for an identical CDR3. V and J are TRBV5-4 and TRBJ2-3; D gene unclear. Between the trimmed V and J ends, which lost 0 bases and 0 bases, there was a span of 8 bases. CDR1 is SGHNT, CDR2 YYREEE, per germline (reference sequence). The CDR3 length is 15 residues. CDR3 bases: TGTGCCAGCAGCTTGGGCGGCACTAGCACAGATACGCAGTATTTT. Amino acid sequence: CASSLGGTSTDTQYF.

The V and J genes are TRBV18 and TRBJ1-4; perhaps TRBD1 as D (5 bases). V lost 3 bases and J 4 bases, leaving 9 bases between the germline ends. The CDR3 runs to 14 residues. Per the germline V gene, CDR1 is KGHSH and CDR2 is LQKENI. Written as DNA, the CDR3 is TGTGCCAGCTCACCTGGGGGACTTAATGAAAAACTGTTTTTT. This codes for CASSPGGLNEKLFF.

To note about this clone: Other DNA variants within this sample encode the same CDR3. The chain carries TRBV7-6 and TRBJ2-2; D could derive from TRBD1 or TRBD2 (5 bases each). Germline assignment: CDR1 SGHVS and CDR2 FNYEAQ. Between the trimmed V and J ends, which lost 5 bases and 0 bases, there was a span of 7 bases. This CDR3 contains 14 residues. This CDR3 is CASSRGANTGELFF. The CDR3 DNA is TGTGCCAGCAGCCGGGGCGCGAACACCGGGGAGCTGTTTTTT.

This clone was seen only a few times. The CDR3 bases are TGTGCCAGCAGCTATGGAGTCAGTTCCTACGAGCAGTACTTC. It is translated as CASSYGVSSYEQYF. The gene calls are TRBV5-4 and TRBJ2-5; D gene unclear. The J call may be in error: the DNA end matches TRBJ2-7 better. Germline CDR1 SGHNT, CDR2 YYREEE (reference sequence). This CDR3 is built from 14 residues.

The rearrangement joins TRBV4-1 to TRBJ2-2; maybe TRBD1 (6 bases). This CDR3 has 14 amino acids. Deletions cut 2 bases from V and 4 bases from J, with 8 bases between. CDR1 is MGHRA, CDR2 YSYEKL, per germline. As DNA, the CDR3 is TGCGCCAGCAGCCAACGCAGGGGCACCGGGGAGCTGTTTTTT. It specifies CASSQRRGTGELFF.

Points on this clone: The identical CDR3 is also encoded by other nucleotide sequences in the sample. This rearrangement joins TRBV7-9 to TRBJ2-7, with D unclear. This CDR3 comprises 13 residues. V was pared by 2 bases and J by 0 bases, with 5 bases between. Germline V lookup: CDR1 SEHNR, CDR2 FQNEAQ (reference sequence). CDR3 coding DNA: TGTGCCAGCAGCTTAACTACCTCCTACGAGCAGTACTTC. Translation: CASSLTTSYEQYF.

The chain joins TRBV4-2 to TRBJ2-1; 7 bases match TRBD2. The CDR3 is 18 amino acids. The V gene's germline CDR1 is LGHNA and CDR2 YNFKEQ. The trim removed 0 bases at V and 7 bases at J, leaving 15 bases unmatched. The CDR3 sequence is CASSQEWSVPGGWNEQFF. The CDR3 bases are TGTGCCAGCAGCCAAGAATGGTCGGTACCGGGGGGTTGGAATGAGCAGTTCTTC.

The chain links TRBV6-1 to TRBJ1-2, with 7 positions matching TRBD1. CDR1 MNHNS and CDR2 SASEGT come from the germline V gene. J lost 4 bases, V lost 4 bases, and 9 bases had no gene match. The CDR3 totals 15 residues. The CDR3 reads CASSGAHRGGYGYTF. The CDR3 DNA is TGTGCCAGCAGTGGGGCCCACAGGGGAGGCTATGGCTACACCTTC.

The chain has TRBV6-1 and TRBJ2-7, with D perhaps TRBD1 (6 bases). V shed 4 bases and J shed 3 bases, with 22 bases lying between them. Germline loops: CDR1 MNHNS, CDR2 SASEGT. CDR3 length: 17 residues. This CDR3 is CASSGAVVGQHFYEQYF. As DNA, the CDR3 is TGTGCCAGCAGTGGGGCCGTAGTAGGACAGCATTTCTACGAGCAGTACTTC.

This clone came up a few times. The chain uses TRBV4-2 and TRBJ1-5; D gene unclear. The CDR3 sequence is 13 residues long. V gave up 0 bases and J gave up 11 bases, with 11 bases separating them. Germline assignment: CDR1 LGHNA and CDR2 YNFKEQ. CDR3 bases: TGTGCCAGCAGCCAAGAAGAAGGGAGGGCCCAGCATTTT. Its protein product is CASSQEEGRAQHF.

This clone has just one count. The gene calls are TRBV6-5 and TRBJ2-7; 8 bases agree with TRBD2. The germline V gene encodes CDR1 MNHEY and CDR2 SVGAGI. This CDR3 spans 14 amino acids. Germline trimming cut 5 bases from V and 3 bases from J; bases unmatched to any gene: 6. The CDR3 region is CASSRLTSGYEQYF. Here the CDR3 DNA reads TGTGCCAGCAGTCGTCTCACTAGCGGCTACGAGCAGTACTTC.

This chain connects TRBV10-2 to TRBJ2-5; 9 nucleotides agree with TRBD2. The end of the DNA fits TRBJ2-7 better, so the J call may be wrong. This CDR3 has 16 amino acids. Per the germline V gene, CDR1 is WSHSY and CDR2 is SAAADI. CDR3 residues: CASSPRGGGASYEQYF. The CDR3, as DNA: TGCGCCAGTTCCCCGAGGGGCGGGGGGGCTTCGTACGAGCAGTACTTC.

V is TRBV6-1 and J is TRBJ2-7; D uncertain. V lost 1 base and J lost 6, with 13 bases in between. The CDR3 is 14 amino acids. CDR1 and CDR2 (germline): MNHNS, SASEGT. CDR3 in amino acids: CASSEGPLLSEQYF. Written as DNA, the CDR3 is TGTGCCAGCAGTGAAGGGCCCTTGCTAAGCGAGCAGTACTTC.

The V gene is TRBV18, the J gene TRBJ1-3; D perhaps matches TRBD1 (6 bases). Germline values: CDR1 KGHSH, CDR2 LQKENI. This CDR3 contains 16 residues. The V and J ends lost 5 bases and 0 bases respectively, with 14 bases between them. The CDR3, as DNA: TGTGCCAGCTCAACCATTTCAGGGGTCTCTGGAAACACCATATATTTT. This sequence encodes CASSTISGVSGNTIYF.

This rearrangement joins TRBV5-6 to TRBJ1-2; the D gene is possibly TRBD1 (6 bases). CDR3 length equals 14 residues. Germline CDR1 reads SGHDT; CDR2 reads YYEEEE. Trimming removed 4 bases at V and 4 bases at J, with 14 bases between. The CDR3 DNA follows: TGTGCCAGCAGCGATACAGGGAAAATCTATGGCTACACCTTC. Its translation is CASSDTGKIYGYTF.

In this sample, this clone turned up once. The chain is built from TRBV18 and TRBJ2-3; D might be TRBD2 (5 bases). With 0 bases removed from V and 6 bases from J, the gap between germline ends came to 7 bases. Germline CDR1 is KGHSH and CDR2 is LQKENI. The CDR3 runs to 13 residues. Written as DNA, the CDR3 is TGTGCCAGCTCACCACCGCCGGGGGATACGCAGTATTTT. It translates to CASSPPPGDTQYF.

The rearrangement joins TRBV7-9 to TRBJ1-1; D call uncertain. V lost 4 bases, J lost 7 bases, and 19 bases lay in between. CDR3 size: 15 residues. Germline V lookup: CDR1 SEHNR, CDR2 FQNEAQ (reference sequence). The CDR3 region is CASSSLSRTASEAFF. The CDR3 bases are TGTGCCAGCAGCTCCCTATCCAGGACGGCTAGTGAAGCTTTCTTT. The whole variable domain, remainder taken from reference TRBV7-9 and TRBJ1-1, is DTGVSQNPRHKITKRGQNVTFRCDPISEHNRLYWYRQTLGQGPEFLTYFQNEAQLEKSRLLSDRFSAERPKGSFSTLEIQRTEQGDSAMYLCASSSLSRTASEAFFGQGTRLTVV.

Here the CDR3 reads CASSADRAYEQYF. The CDR3 nucleotides read TGTGCCAGCAGCGCTGACAGGGCCTACGAGCAGTACTTC. The V and J genes are TRBV9 and TRBJ2-7; 7 nucleotides match TRBD1. Germline CDR1 reads SGDLS; CDR2 reads YYNGEE. The CDR3 has 13 residues. J was trimmed by 2 bases and V by 3 bases; bases with no gene match: 2.

The V and J genes are TRBV10-3 and TRBJ2-2, with 9 bases lining up with TRBD1. With 10 bases clipped from V and 2 bases from J, the junction kept 14 bases outside the gene matches. Germline CDR1 is ENHRY and CDR2 is SYGVKD. The CDR3 runs to 17 residues. The CDR3 loop is CATGTSTGGVNTGELFF. CDR3 coding DNA: TGTGCCACCGGAACGTCAACAGGGGGCGTAAACACCGGGGAGCTGTTTTTT.

Details on this clone: The sample holds other DNA sequences that translate to the same CDR3. This rearrangement joins TRBV7-9 to TRBJ2-3; no clear D. The germline CDR1 and CDR2 sequences are SEHNR and FQNEAQ (reference sequence). Trimming stripped 5 bases from V and 1 base from J, with 13 bases between. The CDR3 sequence is 15 residues long. The CDR3 reads CASSQTGKGTDTQYF. The CDR3, as DNA: TGTGCCAGCAGCCAGACCGGCAAGGGCACAGATACGCAGTATTTT.

The count of this clone is one. The chain employs TRBV27 and TRBJ1-2, with a weak D call TRBD1 (5 bases). The V gene lost 4 bases and the J gene lost 1 base, with 19 bases spanning the gap. The CDR3 consists of 17 residues. Germline-derived CDR1 and CDR2 are MNHEY and SMNVEV (reference sequence). CDR3 sequence reads: CASSSLNPSGNNYGYTF. DNA for the CDR3: TGTGCCAGCAGTTCCCTAAACCCCTCAGGGAATAACTATGGCTACACCTTC.

Remarks on this clone: With a much larger clone just one base away, this may be a read error. The V and J genes are TRBV11-1 and TRBJ2-5; 9 bases match TRBD1. The ends lost 5 bases at V and 2 bases at J; junction bases unmatched: 3. CDR1 is SGHAT and CDR2 is FQDESV in the germline V gene (reference sequence). There are 14 residues in the CDR3. CDR3 amino acids: CASSLGTGQETQYF. In nucleotides, the CDR3 is TGTGCCAGCAGCCTAGGGACAGGGCAAGAGACCCAGTACTTC.

This chain connects TRBV12-5 to TRBJ2-3; 7 bases line up with TRBD1. The CDR3 is made up of 16 amino acids. J gave up 0 bases and V 6 bases, and 9 bases lay outside the gene matches. Germline V gene sequence: CDR1 LGHNT, CDR2 FRNRAP. CDR3 nucleotide sequence: TGTGCTAGTGGCCTCGGGACAGCCCTGAGCACAGATACGCAGTATTTT. Its translation is CASGLGTALSTDTQYF.

The chain couples TRBV6-5 to TRBJ2-2; 8 nucleotides match TRBD2. Germline values: CDR1 MNHEY, CDR2 SVGAGI. CDR3 length: 15 residues. The junction had 9 bases not matched to a gene; V was cut back by 5 bases and J by 7 bases. The CDR3 protein is CASSQPRTSIGELFF. CDR3 DNA: TGTGCCAGCAGTCAACCCCGGACTAGCATCGGGGAGCTGTTTTTT.

In this sample, this clone turned up a few times. Other DNA sequences in this sample translate to the same CDR3. The chain joins TRBV11-2 to TRBJ1-1; D not certain. CDR1 and CDR2 (germline): SGHAT, FQNNGV. V was pared by 3 bases and J by 3 bases, with 8 bases between. The CDR3 spans 13 residues. The DNA for the CDR3 is TGTGCCAGCAGCTTGGCTCAATACACTGAAGCTTTCTTT. Translation: CASSLAQYTEAFF.

The DNA of the CDR3 is TGTGCCAGCAGCTTGGGTGGGGGATCGAACCAAGAGACCCAGTACTTC. Its protein product is CASSLGGGSNQETQYF. The V and J genes are TRBV5-5 and TRBJ2-5; D tentatively reads TRBD1 or TRBD2 (5 bases each). Deletions cut 0 bases from V and 0 bases from J, with 12 bases between. The length of the CDR3 is 16 residues. Germline-derived CDR1 and CDR2 are SGHKS and YYEKEE (reference sequence).

The rearrangement uses TRBV29-1 and TRBJ2-3, with D hard to call. The CDR3 is 12 amino acids. Germline V gene lookup returns CDR1 SQVTM and CDR2 ANQGSEA. V was shortened by 1 base and J by 4 bases, with 6 bases between the two germline ends. Written as DNA, the CDR3 is TGCAGCGTTGAAGTCGAATCAGATACGCAGTATTTT. Translated, it gives CSVEVESDTQYF.